The present T cell receptor (beta chain) was sequenced within a study of OX40 agonist ivuxolimab in advanced cancers. Study findings and constraints: Among the least clonally expanded were partial responders at 0.1-3.0 mg/kg. Several nonresponders also turned out to have low normalized T-cell clonal expansion. On average, a greater number of expanded clones characterised CD8+ T cells relative to CD4+.

Autoimmune disease history or systemic immunosuppression led to patient exclusion. Profiled with immunoSEQ multiplex PCR; TCRdb holds only in-frame clones, not every one. This table has around 80,000 clones, roughly 87% appearing once. Concerning this clone: Antigen specificity is unknown.

CDR1 MNHEY and CDR2 SMNVEV come from the germline V gene (reference sequence). The CDR3 runs to 16 residues. J was trimmed by 9 bases and V by 5 bases; bases with no gene match: 16. This sequence was found in an adult with an advanced solid tumor such as melanoma, head and neck, liver or kidney cancer. This specimen was CD4+ or CD8+ T cells sorted from blood, taken in a trial of the OX40 agonist ivuxolimab. The chain links TRBV27 to TRBJ2-1; 7 nucleotides align to TRBD2. CDR3 nucleotides: TGTGCCAGCAGTCCGGGGGACTACCCAGAGAGGGGTGAGCAGTTCTTC. Protein sequence: CASSPGDYPERGEQFF.